Following are 29 T cell receptor beta chains from one sample sequenced in a study of blood T cell repertoires in COVID-19. Produced via immunoSEQ multiplex PCR; TCRdb's table is partial and in-frame only. This sample has 180,000 or so clones, with about 89% found just once. The source material was peripheral blood. These receptors were collected from a man aged 35 to 55 with active or convalescent COVID-19.

The rearrangement uses TRBV7-8 and TRBJ1-1; TRBD1 is a possible D gene (5 bases). V lost 1 base and J lost 1, with 10 bases in between. CDR1 is SGHVS and CDR2 is FQNEAQ in the germline V gene. There are 15 residues in the CDR3. In DNA form, the CDR3 reads TGTGCCAGCAGCTTAGTAGTTGGGGCGAACACTGAAGCTTTCTTT. It codes for CASSLVVGANTEAFF.

The chain carries TRBV7-8 and TRBJ2-3; the D gene is possibly TRBD1 (6 bases). The length of the CDR3 is 15 residues. The germline gives CDR1 SGHVS, CDR2 FQNEAQ. V was clipped by 2 bases and J by 1 base, with 10 bases between them. CDR3 in DNA: TGTGCCAGCAGCTTAAGGACAGCCCGCACAGATACGCAGTATTTT. It specifies CASSLRTARTDTQYF.

This chain connects TRBV15 to TRBJ1-5; 9 bases are shared with TRBD1. The CDR3 loop spans 14 amino acids. CDR1 is LNHNV, CDR2 YYDKDF, per germline (reference sequence). V dropped 4 bases and J dropped 4; count of bases not matched to a gene: 2. The CDR3 loop reads CATSKDRGNQPQHF. In DNA form, the CDR3 reads TGTGCCACCAGCAAAGACAGGGGGAATCAGCCCCAGCATTTT.

The rearrangement joins TRBV28 to TRBJ2-7; tentative D call: TRBD1 (5 bases). Between the trimmed V and J ends, which lost 6 bases and 4 bases, there was a span of 13 bases. Looked up from germline, CDR1 is MDHEN and CDR2 is SYDVKM. This CDR3 region has 13 residues. CDR3 in amino acids: CASRSPGPYEQYF. As DNA, the CDR3 is TGTGCCAGCAGGTCCCCAGGGCCATACGAGCAGTACTTC.

V and J are TRBV21-1 and TRBJ1-1; the table's D call of TRBD1 was not tested on the DNA. TRBV21-1 is marked as a pseudogene. The CDR3 runs 15 residues. The CDR3 coding sequence is TGTGCCAGCAGCACCACCAGGGAAGATGGGACTGAAGCTTTCTTT. Its protein is CASSTTREDGTEAFF.

The J gene is TRBJ1-1, the V gene TRBV11-2; D gene unclear. Germline values: CDR1 SGHAT, CDR2 FQNNGV. CDR3 length: 13 residues. The V end lost 3 bases, the J end lost 4 bases, and 9 bases lay between the germline ends. The CDR3 here is CASSFGEGTEAFF. The CDR3 coding sequence is TGTGCCAGCAGCTTCGGGGAGGGCACTGAAGCTTTCTTT.

The V and J genes are TRBV6-5 and TRBJ2-1; 11 bases agree with TRBD1. The V and J ends lost 7 bases and 8 bases, in that order; junction bases with no gene match: 7. The germline V gene encodes CDR1 MNHEY and CDR2 SVGAGI. The CDR3 spans 14 residues. The CDR3 protein is CASIGQGAGHEQFF. The CDR3 nucleotides are TGTGCCAGCATCGGACAGGGGGCAGGGCATGAGCAGTTCTTC.

This clone appeared once. The rearrangement links TRBV5-5 to TRBJ1-2; possibly TRBD1 for D (6 bases). The V gene's germline CDR1 is SGHKS and CDR2 YYEKEE (reference sequence). This CDR3 contains 12 residues. Trimming took 1 base from V and 8 from J, leaving 9 bases between them. The CDR3 bases are TGTGCCAGCAGCTTGCAGGGGAGCGGCTACACCTTC. Residues: CASSLQGSGYTF.

V usage is TRBV6-5 and J usage is TRBJ2-3, with a weak D call TRBD2 (6 bases). Trimming removed 6 bases from V and 2 bases from J, with 15 bases in between. This CDR3 contains 15 residues. CDR1 and CDR2 from the germline V gene are MNHEY and SVGAGI. The CDR3 here is CASRGRAGFTDTQYF. As DNA, the CDR3 is TGTGCCAGCAGGGGCCGGGCGGGGTTCACAGATACGCAGTATTTT.

This chain connects TRBV4-3 to TRBJ1-2; no clear D gene. Germline lookup yields CDR1 LGHNA and CDR2 YSLEER. This CDR3 has 15 amino acids. The V end was cut by 0 bases, the J end by 3 bases, with 11 bases between. Here the CDR3 reads CASSQDLVQYYGYTF. In nucleotides, the CDR3 is TGCGCCAGCAGCCAAGATCTCGTCCAGTACTATGGCTACACCTTC.

The chain recombines TRBV7-2 with TRBJ1-5; D unclear. The CDR3 is 12 amino acids. Germline CDR1 is SGHTA and CDR2 is FQGNSA. With 8 bases removed from V and 0 bases from J, the gap between germline ends came to 5 bases. CDR3: CASRYSNQPQHF. CDR3 nucleotides: TGTGCCAGCCGGTATAGCAATCAGCCCCAGCATTTT.

The chain has TRBV14 and TRBJ1-1, with D maybe TRBD1 (6 bases). Germline assignment: CDR1 SGHDN and CDR2 FVKESK. Trimming stripped 3 bases from V and 1 base from J, with 18 bases between. This CDR3 region has 17 residues. For the CDR3, the DNA is TGTGCCAGCAGCCAGGAAGGACAGCCTAGCCCGAACACTGAAGCTTTCTTT. Its translation is CASSQEGQPSPNTEAFF. The full variable domain, with the rest looked up from reference TRBV14 and TRBJ1-1, is EAGVTQFPSHSVIEKGQTVTLRCDPISGHDNLYWYRRVMGKEIKFLLHFVKESKQDESGMPNNRFLAERTGGTYSTLKVQPAELEDSGVYFCASSQEGQPSPNTEAFFGQGTRLTVV.

This rearrangement joins TRBV20-1 to TRBJ2-1, with a weak D call TRBD2 (6 bases). The CDR3 contains 15 residues. The germline V gene has CDR1 DFQATT and CDR2 SNEGSKA (reference sequence). V was trimmed by 3 bases and J by 9 bases, leaving 21 bases between them. CDR3 in amino acids: CSASAWGGVESEQFF. For the CDR3, the DNA is TGCAGTGCTAGTGCCTGGGGCGGGGTAGAGAGTGAGCAGTTCTTC.

V and J are TRBV2 and TRBJ1-5, with D possibly matching TRBD1 (6 bases). V gave up 7 bases and J gave up 8 bases, with 12 bases separating them. There are 12 residues in the CDR3. Germline V gene lookup returns CDR1 SNHLY and CDR2 FYNNEI. In DNA form, the CDR3 reads TGTGCCAGCAATCAGGGGCTGGAGCCCCAGCATTTT. Translation gives CASNQGLEPQHF.

The genes are TRBV6-6 and TRBJ1-2; D is possibly TRBD1 (5 bases). Deletions cut 2 bases from V and 3 bases from J, with 13 bases between. This CDR3 is 15 amino acids long. CDR1 and CDR2 (germline): MNHNY, SVGAGI (reference sequence). The CDR3 DNA reads as TGTGCCAGCAGTTACGACGGGGGAGACCACTATGGCTACACCTTC. Translated: CASSYDGGDHYGYTF.

The chain links TRBV19 to TRBJ1-4; 7 nucleotides line up with TRBD1. The junction had 6 bases not matched to a gene; V was cut back by 6 bases and J by 14 bases. The CDR3 spans 11 residues. Germline loops: CDR1 LNHDA, CDR2 SQIVND (reference sequence). The CDR3 DNA follows: TGTGCCAGTAGCAAGACAGGGATCCTGTTTTTT. Encoded protein: CASSKTGILFF.

The chain couples TRBV18 to TRBJ2-2; no reliable D call. Trimming removed 3 bases from V and 2 bases from J, with 13 bases in between. The germline CDR1 and CDR2 sequences are KGHSH and LQKENI. The CDR3 runs 16 residues. Here the CDR3 reads CASSPGLTPNTGELFF. The CDR3 coding sequence is TGTGCCAGCTCACCGGGCCTCACTCCAAACACCGGGGAGCTGTTTTTT.

The CDR3 spells CASSYSGRAGKLFF. DNA of the CDR3: TGTGCCAGCAGTTACTCCGGCAGGGCAGGAAAACTGTTTTTT. V gene TRBV6-2 or TRBV6-3 combines with J gene TRBJ1-4, with a tentative D call TRBD1 (5 bases). The germline CDR1 and CDR2 sequences are MNHEY and SVGEGT. The length of the CDR3 is 14 residues. The V end was cut by 0 bases, the J end by 10 bases, with 12 bases between.

This chain uses TRBV19 with TRBJ1-4; 8 bases are a match to TRBD1. The CDR3 loop spans 15 amino acids. Germline values: CDR1 LNHDA, CDR2 SQIVND (reference sequence). The junction had 8 bases not matched to a gene; V was cut back by 5 bases and J by 6 bases. CDR3 coding DNA: TGTGCCAGTAGTGACCAGGGGGCGAGGGATGAAAAACTGTTTTTT. Amino acids: CASSDQGARDEKLFF.

The chain couples TRBV4-1 to TRBJ2-1; 8 bases agree with TRBD2. The germline V gene has CDR1 MGHRA and CDR2 YSYEKL. Germline trimming cut 3 bases from V and 13 bases from J; bases unmatched to any gene: 17. CDR3 length equals 16 residues. Here the CDR3 reads CASSQDTVGTGTSQFF. The CDR3 coding sequence is TGCGCCAGCAGCCAGGATACCGTGGGGACCGGGACTAGTCAGTTCTTC.

The CDR3 is CASSSRDLDNEQFF. DNA for the CDR3: TGTGCCAGTAGTAGCAGGGACTTAGACAATGAGCAGTTCTTC. The chain links TRBV19 to TRBJ2-1; possibly TRBD2 for D (6 bases). This CDR3 is built from 14 residues. Deletions cut 4 bases from V and 5 bases from J, with 12 bases between. Germline V gene lookup returns CDR1 LNHDA and CDR2 SQIVND (reference sequence).

The CDR3 loop is CAWSSQTGGYTF. The CDR3 DNA follows: TGTGCCTGGAGTTCTCAAACGGGGGGCTACACCTTC. The chain couples TRBV30 to TRBJ1-2; D is uncertain. Trimming stripped 2 bases from V and 8 bases from J, with 12 bases between. CDR3 length: 12 residues. Germline V CDR1 and CDR2: GTSNPN, SVGIG (reference sequence).

The J gene is TRBJ2-1, the V gene TRBV5-4, with TRBD2 matching over 7 bases. The trim removed 4 bases at V and 0 bases at J, leaving 4 bases unmatched. CDR1 is SGHNT and CDR2 is YYREEE in the germline V gene (reference sequence). There are 15 residues in the CDR3. CDR3 bases: TGTGCCAGCAGCGGGGGGGTCCCCTCCTACAATGAGCAGTTCTTC. Its protein is CASSGGVPSYNEQFF.

This chain joins TRBV7-2 and TRBJ2-1, with a tentative D call TRBD1 (6 bases). The length of the CDR3 is 13 residues. Trimming shortened V by 0 bases and J by 7 bases, and 7 bases separated the two germline ends. CDR1 SGHTA and CDR2 FQGNSA come from the germline V gene. The CDR3 loop reads CASSLARGNEQFF. Here the CDR3 DNA reads TGTGCCAGCAGCTTAGCAAGGGGGAATGAGCAGTTCTTC.

The table lists this clone with a few counts. The chain combines TRBV11-2 with TRBJ2-2, with 7 bases that match TRBD1. With V trimmed by 5 bases and J by 4 bases, 16 bases remained unmatched. The germline V gene encodes CDR1 SGHAT and CDR2 FQNNGV. The CDR3 loop spans 18 amino acids. CDR3: CASSPPGQFIPTTGELFF. The DNA of the CDR3 is TGTGCCAGCAGCCCTCCGGGACAGTTCATTCCGACCACCGGGGAGCTGTTTTTT.

The count of this clone is one. The chain joins TRBV5-1 to TRBJ2-3, with D hard to call. Germline CDR1 and CDR2: SGHRS and YFSETQ. The CDR3 is 16 amino acids. V gave up 0 bases and J gave up 2 bases, with 13 bases separating them. CDR3 nucleotide sequence: TGCGCCAGCAGCTTGGTAAGGAGAGAACTCACAGATACGCAGTATTTT. Translation: CASSLVRRELTDTQYF.

The chain recombines TRBV3-1 (or the pseudogene TRBV3-2) with TRBJ2-7, with D uncertain. This CDR3 spans 13 amino acids. V was clipped by 1 base and J by 2 bases, with 6 bases between them. Germline V gene lookup returns CDR1 LGHDT and CDR2 YNNKEL (reference sequence). The CDR3 DNA follows: TGTGCCAGCAGCCAAGGGGCAACCTACGAGCAGTACTTC. Amino acid sequence: CASSQGATYEQYF.

The chain employs TRBV9 and TRBJ2-1, with 12 bases matching TRBD2. The CDR3 runs to 15 residues. The V and J ends lost 4 bases and 10 bases, in that order; junction bases with no gene match: 9. From germline, CDR1 is SGDLS and CDR2 YYNGEE. As DNA, the CDR3 is TGTGCCAGCAGCCCCAAGACTAGCGGGGGCGGGGAGCAGTTCTTC. Amino acids: CASSPKTSGGGEQFF.

The chain carries TRBV19 and TRBJ2-2; 7 nucleotides line up with TRBD1. Germline CDR1 LNHDA, CDR2 SQIVND (reference sequence). The CDR3 has 15 amino acids. V dropped 5 bases and J dropped 4; count of bases not matched to a gene: 7. The CDR3 DNA is TGTGCCAGTAGTTCCCGGGACAGCCCCACCGGGGAGCTGTTTTTT. Translating gives CASSSRDSPTGELFF.